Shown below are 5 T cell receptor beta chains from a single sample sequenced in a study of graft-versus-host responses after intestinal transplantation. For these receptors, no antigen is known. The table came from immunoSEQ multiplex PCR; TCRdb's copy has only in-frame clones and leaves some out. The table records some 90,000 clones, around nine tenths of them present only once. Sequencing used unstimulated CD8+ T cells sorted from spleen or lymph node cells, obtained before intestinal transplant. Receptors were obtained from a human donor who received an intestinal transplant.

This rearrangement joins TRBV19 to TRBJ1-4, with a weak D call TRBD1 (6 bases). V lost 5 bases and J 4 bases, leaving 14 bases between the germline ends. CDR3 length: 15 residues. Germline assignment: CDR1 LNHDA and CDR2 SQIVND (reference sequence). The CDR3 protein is CASSPLRGFNEKLFF. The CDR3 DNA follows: TGTGCCAGTAGTCCCCTCAGGGGATTTAATGAAAAACTGTTTTTT.

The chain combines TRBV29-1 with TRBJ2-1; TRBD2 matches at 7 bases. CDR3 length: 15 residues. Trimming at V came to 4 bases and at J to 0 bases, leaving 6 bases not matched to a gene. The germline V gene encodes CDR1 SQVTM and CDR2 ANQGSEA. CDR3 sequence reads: CSVVRGESSYNEQFF. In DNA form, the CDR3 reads TGCAGCGTTGTCCGGGGGGAGAGCTCCTACAATGAGCAGTTCTTC.

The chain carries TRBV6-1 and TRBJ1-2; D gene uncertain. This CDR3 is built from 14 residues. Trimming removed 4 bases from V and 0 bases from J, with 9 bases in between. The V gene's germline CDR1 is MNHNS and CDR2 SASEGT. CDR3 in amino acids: CASSAFVANYGYTF. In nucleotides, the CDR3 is TGTGCCAGCAGTGCCTTCGTAGCTAACTATGGCTACACCTTC.

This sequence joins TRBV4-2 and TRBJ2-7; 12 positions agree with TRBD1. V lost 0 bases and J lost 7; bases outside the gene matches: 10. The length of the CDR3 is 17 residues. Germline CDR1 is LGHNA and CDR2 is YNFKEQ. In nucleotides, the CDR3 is TGTGCCAGCAGCCAAGATCGACCGGGACAGGGGGCGTATGAGCAGTACTTC. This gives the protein CASSQDRPGQGAYEQYF.

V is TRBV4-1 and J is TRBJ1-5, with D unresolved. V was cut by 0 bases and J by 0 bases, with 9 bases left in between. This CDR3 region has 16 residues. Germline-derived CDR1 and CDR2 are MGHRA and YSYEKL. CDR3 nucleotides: TGCGCCAGCAGCCAAGATTCCACAGATAGCAATCAGCCCCAGCATTTT. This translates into CASSQDSTDSNQPQHF.